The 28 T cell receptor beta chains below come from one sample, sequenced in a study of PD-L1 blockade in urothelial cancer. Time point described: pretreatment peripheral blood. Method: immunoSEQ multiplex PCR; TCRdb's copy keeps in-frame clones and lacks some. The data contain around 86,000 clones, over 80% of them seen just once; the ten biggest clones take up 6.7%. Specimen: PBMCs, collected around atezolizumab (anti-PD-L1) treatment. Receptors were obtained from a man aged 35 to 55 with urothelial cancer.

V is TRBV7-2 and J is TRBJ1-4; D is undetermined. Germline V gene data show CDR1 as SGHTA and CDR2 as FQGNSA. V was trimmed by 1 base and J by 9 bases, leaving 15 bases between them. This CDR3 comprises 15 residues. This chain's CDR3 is CASSLGGSSGKKLFF. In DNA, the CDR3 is TGTGCCAGCAGCTTAGGAGGATCCTCGGGTAAAAAACTGTTTTTT.

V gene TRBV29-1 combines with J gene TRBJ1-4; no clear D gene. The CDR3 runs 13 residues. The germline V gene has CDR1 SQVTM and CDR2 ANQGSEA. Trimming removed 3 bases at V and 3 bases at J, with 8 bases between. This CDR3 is CSVEVEANEKLFF. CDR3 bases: TGCAGCGTTGAGGTGGAGGCTAATGAAAAACTGTTTTTT.

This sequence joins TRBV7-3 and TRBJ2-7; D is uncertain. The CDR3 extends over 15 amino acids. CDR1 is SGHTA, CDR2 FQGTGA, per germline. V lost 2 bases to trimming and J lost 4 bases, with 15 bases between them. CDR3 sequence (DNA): TGTGCCAGCAGCTTACCCCAGCTCCTAGAGTACGAGCAGTACTTC. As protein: CASSLPQLLEYEQYF.

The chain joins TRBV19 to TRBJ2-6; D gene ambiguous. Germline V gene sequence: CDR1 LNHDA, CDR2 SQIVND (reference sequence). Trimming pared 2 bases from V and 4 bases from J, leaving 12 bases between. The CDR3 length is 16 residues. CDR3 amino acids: CASSISMQAGANVLTF. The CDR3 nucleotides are TGTGCCAGTAGTATATCGATGCAGGCCGGGGCCAACGTCCTGACTTTC.

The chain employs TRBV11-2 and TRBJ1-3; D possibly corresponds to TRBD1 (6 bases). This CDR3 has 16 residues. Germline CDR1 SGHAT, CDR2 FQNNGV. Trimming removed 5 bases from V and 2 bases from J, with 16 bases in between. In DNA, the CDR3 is TGTGCCAGCAGCCCCCGGACAGCGGTAACTGGAAACACCATATATTTT. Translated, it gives CASSPRTAVTGNTIYF. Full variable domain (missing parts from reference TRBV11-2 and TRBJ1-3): EAGVAQSPRYKIIEKRQSVAFWCNPISGHATLYWYQQILGQGPKLLIQFQNNGVVDDSQLPKDRFSAERLKGVDSTLKIQPAKLEDSAVYLCASSPRTAVTGNTIYFGEGSWLTVV.

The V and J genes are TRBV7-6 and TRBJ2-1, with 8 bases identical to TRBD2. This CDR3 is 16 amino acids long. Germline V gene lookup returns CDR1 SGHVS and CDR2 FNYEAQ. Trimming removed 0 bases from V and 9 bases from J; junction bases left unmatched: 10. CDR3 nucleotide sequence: TGTGCCAGCAGCTTAGCGGGACTTAGCGGGAAGTCTGAGCAGTTCTTC. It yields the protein CASSLAGLSGKSEQFF.

The CDR3 bases are TGTGCCTGGAGTGACGGCGGTTCTGGGGCCAACGTCCTGACTTTC. Translation gives CAWSDGGSGANVLTF. V usage is TRBV30 and J usage is TRBJ2-6; no firm D call. V lost 1 base, J lost 1 base, and 8 bases lay in between. Germline-derived CDR1 and CDR2 are GTSNPN and SVGIG (reference sequence). CDR3 length: 15 residues.

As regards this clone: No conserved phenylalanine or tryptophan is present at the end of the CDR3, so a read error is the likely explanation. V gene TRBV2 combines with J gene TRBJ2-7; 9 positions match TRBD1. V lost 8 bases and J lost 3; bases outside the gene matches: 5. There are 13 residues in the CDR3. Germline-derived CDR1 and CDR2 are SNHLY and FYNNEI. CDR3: CASGQGNSYEQYL. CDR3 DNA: TGTGCCAGCGGACAGGGGAACAGCTACGAGCAGTACCTC.

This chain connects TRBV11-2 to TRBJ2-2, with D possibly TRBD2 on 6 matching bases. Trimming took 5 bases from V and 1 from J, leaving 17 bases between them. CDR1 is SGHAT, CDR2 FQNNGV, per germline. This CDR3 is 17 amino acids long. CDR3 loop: CASSPWSSGMNTGELFF. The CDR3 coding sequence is TGTGCCAGCAGCCCCTGGAGTAGCGGAATGAACACCGGGGAGCTGTTTTTT.

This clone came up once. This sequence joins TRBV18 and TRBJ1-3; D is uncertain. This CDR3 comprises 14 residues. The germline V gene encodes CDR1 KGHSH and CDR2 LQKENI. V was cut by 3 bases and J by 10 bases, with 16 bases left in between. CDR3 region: CASSPPSSRGTIYF. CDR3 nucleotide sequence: TGTGCCAGCTCACCGCCCTCCAGTCGGGGTACCATATATTTT.

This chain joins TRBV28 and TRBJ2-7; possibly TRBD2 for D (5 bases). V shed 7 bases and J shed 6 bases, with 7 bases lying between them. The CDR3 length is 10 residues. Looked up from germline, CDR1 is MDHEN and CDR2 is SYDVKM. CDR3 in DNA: TGTGCCAGCAAAAGCGGCGAGCAGTACTTC. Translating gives CASKSGEQYF.

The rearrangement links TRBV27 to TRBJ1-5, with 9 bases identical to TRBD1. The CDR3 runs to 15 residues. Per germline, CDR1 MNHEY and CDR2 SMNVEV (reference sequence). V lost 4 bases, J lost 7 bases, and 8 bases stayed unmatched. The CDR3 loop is CASSYLGTGFQPQHF. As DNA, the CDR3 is TGTGCCAGCAGTTACCTCGGGACAGGGTTCCAGCCCCAGCATTTT.

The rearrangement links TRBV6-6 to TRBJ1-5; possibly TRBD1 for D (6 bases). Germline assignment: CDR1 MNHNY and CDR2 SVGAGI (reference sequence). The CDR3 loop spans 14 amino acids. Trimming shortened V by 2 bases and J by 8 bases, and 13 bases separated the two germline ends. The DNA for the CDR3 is TGTGCCAGCAGTTACCGAGGTCCAGGGGAGCCCCAGCATTTT. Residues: CASSYRGPGEPQHF.

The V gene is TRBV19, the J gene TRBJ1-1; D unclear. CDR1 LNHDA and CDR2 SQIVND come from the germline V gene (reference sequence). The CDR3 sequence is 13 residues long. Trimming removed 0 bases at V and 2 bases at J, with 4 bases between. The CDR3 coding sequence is TGTGCCAGTAGTATAGACAGTAACACTGAAGCTTTCTTT. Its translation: CASSIDSNTEAFF.

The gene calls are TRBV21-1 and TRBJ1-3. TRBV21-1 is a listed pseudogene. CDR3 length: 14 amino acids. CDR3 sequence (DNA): TGTGCCAGCAGCAAAAGCGTCTCTGGAAACACCATATATTTT. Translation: CASSKSVSGNTIYF.

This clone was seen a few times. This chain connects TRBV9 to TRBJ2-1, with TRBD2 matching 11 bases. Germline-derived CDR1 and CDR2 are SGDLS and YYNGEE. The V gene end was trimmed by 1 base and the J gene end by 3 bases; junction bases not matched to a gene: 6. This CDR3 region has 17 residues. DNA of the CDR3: TGTGCCAGCAGCGTACTTGGGACTAGCGGCTTCTACAATGAGCAGTTCTTC. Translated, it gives CASSVLGTSGFYNEQFF.

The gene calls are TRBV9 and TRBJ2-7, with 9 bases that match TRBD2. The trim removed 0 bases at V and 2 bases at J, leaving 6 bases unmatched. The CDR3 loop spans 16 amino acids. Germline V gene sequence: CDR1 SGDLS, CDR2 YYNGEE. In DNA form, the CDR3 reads TGTGCCAGCAGCGTAGCCGCGGGAGGGGGGACCTACGAGCAGTACTTC. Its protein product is CASSVAAGGGTYEQYF.

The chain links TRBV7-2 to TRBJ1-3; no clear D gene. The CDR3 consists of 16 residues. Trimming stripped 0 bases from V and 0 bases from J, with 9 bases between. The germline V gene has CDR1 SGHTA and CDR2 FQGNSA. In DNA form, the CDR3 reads TGTGCCAGCAGCTTAGCGGCCCTAGTCTCTGGAAACACCATATATTTT. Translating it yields CASSLAALVSGNTIYF.

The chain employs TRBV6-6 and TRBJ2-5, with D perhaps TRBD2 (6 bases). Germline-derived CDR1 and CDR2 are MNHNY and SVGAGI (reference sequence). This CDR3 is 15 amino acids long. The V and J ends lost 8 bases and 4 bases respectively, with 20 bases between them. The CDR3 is CASRRDGSWVETQYF. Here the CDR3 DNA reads TGTGCCAGCCGGCGGGACGGGAGTTGGGTAGAGACCCAGTACTTC.

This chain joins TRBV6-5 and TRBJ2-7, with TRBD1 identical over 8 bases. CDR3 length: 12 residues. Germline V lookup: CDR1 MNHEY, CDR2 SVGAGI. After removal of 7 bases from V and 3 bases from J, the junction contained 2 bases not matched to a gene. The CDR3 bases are TGTGCCAGCAAGGGACAGGTCTACGAGCAGTACTTC. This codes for CASKGQVYEQYF.

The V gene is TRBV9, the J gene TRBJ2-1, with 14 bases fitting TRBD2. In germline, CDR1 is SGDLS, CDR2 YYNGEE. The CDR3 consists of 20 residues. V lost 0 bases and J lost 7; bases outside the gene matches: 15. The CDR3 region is CASSVVGRGTSGRGKNEQFF. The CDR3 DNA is TGTGCCAGCAGCGTAGTGGGGAGGGGGACTAGCGGGAGAGGAAAGAATGAGCAGTTCTTC. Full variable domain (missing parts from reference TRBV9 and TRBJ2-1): DSGVTQTPKHLITATGQRVTLRCSPRSGDLSVYWYQQSLDQGLQFLIQYYNGEERAKGNILERFSAQQFPDLHSELNLSSLELGDSALYFCASSVVGRGTSGRGKNEQFFGPGTRLTVL.

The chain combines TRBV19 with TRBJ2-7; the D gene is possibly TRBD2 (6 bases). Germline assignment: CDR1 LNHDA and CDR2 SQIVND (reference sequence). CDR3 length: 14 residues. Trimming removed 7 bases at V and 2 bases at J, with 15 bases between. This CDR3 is CASKRQSGAYEQYF. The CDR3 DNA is TGTGCCAGTAAAAGACAGTCGGGGGCCTACGAGCAGTACTTC.

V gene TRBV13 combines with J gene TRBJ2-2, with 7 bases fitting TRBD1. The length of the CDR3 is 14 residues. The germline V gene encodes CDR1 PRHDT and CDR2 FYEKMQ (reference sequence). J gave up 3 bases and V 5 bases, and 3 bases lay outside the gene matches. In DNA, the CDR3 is TGTGCCAGCAGCCAAACAGGGGACACCGGGGAGCTGTTTTTT. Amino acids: CASSQTGDTGELFF.

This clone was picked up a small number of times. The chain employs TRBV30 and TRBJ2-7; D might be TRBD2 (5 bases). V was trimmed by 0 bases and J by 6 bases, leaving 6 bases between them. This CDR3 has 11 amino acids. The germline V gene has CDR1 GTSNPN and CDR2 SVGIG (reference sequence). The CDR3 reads CAWSVGGEQYF. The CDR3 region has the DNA TGTGCCTGGAGTGTAGGAGGCGAGCAGTACTTC.

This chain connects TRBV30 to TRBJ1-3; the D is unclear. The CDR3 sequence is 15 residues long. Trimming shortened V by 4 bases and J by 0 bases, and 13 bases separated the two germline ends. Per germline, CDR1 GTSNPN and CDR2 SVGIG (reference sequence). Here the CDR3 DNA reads TGTGCCTGGAAACCCCCGGGGAGCTCTGGAAACACCATATATTTT. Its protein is CAWKPPGSSGNTIYF.

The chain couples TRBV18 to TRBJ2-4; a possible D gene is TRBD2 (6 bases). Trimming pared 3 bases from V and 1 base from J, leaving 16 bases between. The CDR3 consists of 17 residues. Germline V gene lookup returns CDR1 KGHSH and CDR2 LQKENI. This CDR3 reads CASSPGLGGEAKNIQYF. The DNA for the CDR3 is TGTGCCAGCTCACCGGGCCTAGGCGGGGAGGCCAAAAACATTCAGTACTTC.

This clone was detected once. This CDR3 is CASSSGQGFRANYGYTF. The CDR3 DNA reads TGTGCCAGCAGTTCGGGACAGGGGTTTCGAGCTAACTATGGCTACACCTTC. The chain is built from TRBV27 and TRBJ1-2, with 10 bases matching TRBD1. CDR1 and CDR2 from the germline V gene are MNHEY and SMNVEV (reference sequence). This CDR3 comprises 17 residues. The junction had 8 bases not matched to a gene; V was cut back by 4 bases and J by 0 bases.

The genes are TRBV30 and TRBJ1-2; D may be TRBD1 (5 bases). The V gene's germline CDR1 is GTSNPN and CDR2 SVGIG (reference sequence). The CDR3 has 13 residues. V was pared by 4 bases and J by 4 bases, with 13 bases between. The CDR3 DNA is TGTGCCTGGAAGGGGAAAGGGTTCTATGGCTACACCTTC. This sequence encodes CAWKGKGFYGYTF.